The rows below give T cell receptor beta chains drawn from one sample of a study of shared clonotypes between healthy human individuals. Using immunoSEQ multiplex PCR, the repertoire was profiled, and TCRdb retains in-frame clones only, with some absent. The sample lists about 730,000 clones, about two thirds occurring once. Source material: memory CD4+ T cells sorted from blood. The receptors originated from a woman in her 30s in good health. Each CDR3 is given with its conserved first and last residue. Each record gives: CDR3 DNA, CDR3 protein, V gene, clone size, J gene, D gene. A D gene is named only where the DNA matches it firmly. Size tells how often a clone was seen (once, few, many) or the class of an expanded clone, and some rows leave it out.

TGCGCCAGCAGCCAAGACTCGTCTAGTAAAGGGCACTGGGTAGATACGCAGTATTTT CASSQDSSSKGHWVDTQYF TRBV4-1 . TRBJ2-3 .
TGCGCCAGCAGCTTGGACGGGGTTAGCAATGAGCAGTTCTTC CASSLDGVSNEQFF TRBV5-1 . TRBJ2-1 .
TGTGCCAGTAGTATTTCAGGATACACCGCCGAGCAGTACTTC CASSISGYTAEQYF TRBV19 . TRBJ2-7 .
TGCGCCAGCAGCCAAGGCCTTAGCGGGATATTCTACAATGAGCAGTTCTTC CASSQGLSGIFYNEQFF TRBV4-1 . TRBJ2-1 TRBD2
TGTGCCAGCAGCTTAGTCCACGGTTTAGCGGGAGGCTCTGGGAACATTCAGTACTTC CASSLVHGLAGGSGNIQYF TRBV11-2 few TRBJ2-4 TRBD2
TGTGCCAGCAGTCCAGGGGGAAACACCATATATTTT CASSPGGNTIYF TRBV2 . TRBJ1-3 .
TGTGCCAGCAGCTTGGGACTAGCGGGAAGGAGAACAGATACGCAGTATTTT CASSLGLAGRRTDTQYF TRBV7-9 . TRBJ2-3 TRBD2
TGTGCCATCAGTGAGAGTACGAACACCGGGGAGCTGTTTTTT CAISESTNTGELFF TRBV10-3 . TRBJ2-2 .
TGTGCCAGCAGCCTCAATAGCGGGACCCAAGAGACCCAGTACTTC CASSLNSGTQETQYF TRBV4-2 . TRBJ2-5 TRBD2
TGTGCCATCATCGACAGTACAACATACAATGAGCAGTTCTTC CAIIDSTTYNEQFF TRBV10-3 . TRBJ2-1 .
TGCAGCGCCGTCAGGGATTCCATGAACACTGAAGCTTTCTTT CSAVRDSMNTEAFF TRBV29-1 . TRBJ1-1 .
TGTGCCAGCAGTGAAATGAGGGGGACAGGGGAGCTGTTTTTT CASSEMRGTGELFF TRBV2 few TRBJ2-2 .
TGTGCCAGCAGCTTAAATACCGAGACCCAGTACTTC CASSLNTETQYF TRBV7-6 . TRBJ2-5 .
TGCGCCAGCAGCTCTCGGGACTCCAATGAGCAGTTCTTC CASSSRDSNEQFF TRBV4-1 . TRBJ2-1 .
TGTGCCAGTAGCCTTCAGGGAGGGAAGCAGTACTTC CASSLQGGKQYF TRBV19 . TRBJ2-7 TRBD2
TGTGCCACAGCAGAGTTTTATAGCAATCAGCCCCAGCATTTT CATAEFYSNQPQHF TRBV7-2 few TRBJ1-5 .
TGTGCCGCTAAGAGCGGACAGACGGGTGAAAAACTGTTTTTT CAAKSGQTGEKLFF TRBV6-5 . TRBJ1-4 .
TGTGCCAGCAGTACGAGCTACAATGAGCAGTTCTTC CASSTSYNEQFF TRBV27 . TRBJ2-1 .
TGTGCCAGCAGCCACACGAGGAACTATGGCTACACCTTC CASSHTRNYGYTF TRBV14 . TRBJ1-2 .
TGTGCCAGCAGCCCCCTCCCCGGGGGCATCGAAGCTTTCTTT CASSPLPGGIEAFF TRBV9 . TRBJ1-1 .